These 31 T cell receptor beta chains originate from one sample sequenced in a study of beta chain features in type 1 diabetes. Every bit of the isolated RNA underwent reverse transcription, so sequencing read expressed TCRB transcripts. Profiled with immunoSEQ multiplex PCR; TCRdb holds only in-frame clones, not every one. Here the sample spans around 330,000 clones, approximately 11% being singletons. The sample taken for sequencing was naive CD4+ T cells from blood. The origin of the receptors is a woman in her twenties or thirties in good health.

This clone was detected only a few times. V gene TRBV19 combines with J gene TRBJ1-2, with D possibly matching TRBD1 (5 bases). In germline, CDR1 is LNHDA, CDR2 SQIVND (reference sequence). This CDR3 region has 16 residues. Trimming stripped 4 bases from V and 0 bases from J, with 15 bases between. CDR3 nucleotide sequence: TGTGCCAGTAGTAGGGAATACAGGCGACCTAACTATGGCTACACCTTC. Its translation is CASSREYRRPNYGYTF.

This clone was recorded a few times. This chain uses TRBV18 with TRBJ2-1; 8 bases agree with TRBD2. This CDR3 is built from 15 residues. CDR1 and CDR2 from the germline V gene are KGHSH and LQKENI. V shed 3 bases and J 7 bases; nucleotides not matched to a gene: 8. The CDR3 DNA reads as TGTGCCAGCTCACCGAGCGGGAGAATGCGTAATGAGCAGTTCTTC. This codes for CASSPSGRMRNEQFF.

The V gene is TRBV5-1, the J gene TRBJ2-7; 9 bases map to TRBD1. After removal of 7 bases from V and 3 bases from J, the junction contained 8 bases not matched to a gene. Per the germline V gene, CDR1 is SGHRS and CDR2 is YFSETQ. This CDR3 spans 14 amino acids. The CDR3 sequence: CASGHGDRDYEQYF. The CDR3 bases are TGCGCCAGCGGACATGGGGACAGGGACTACGAGCAGTACTTC.

This clone was detected a few times. The chain joins TRBV15 to TRBJ1-5; D might be TRBD1 (5 bases). Trimming took 1 base from V and 2 from J, leaving 9 bases between them. The CDR3 is made up of 15 amino acids. Germline CDR1 reads LNHNV; CDR2 reads YYDKDF (reference sequence). CDR3 DNA sequence: TGTGCCACCAGCAGAGGTGGCAGGGGCAATCAGCCCCAGCATTTT. Encoded protein: CATSRGGRGNQPQHF.

The sample holds a few counts of this clone. The V call is TRBV30, the J call TRBJ2-5; 9 bases align to TRBD2. This CDR3 contains 14 residues. Germline lookup yields CDR1 GTSNPN and CDR2 SVGIG (reference sequence). V lost 0 bases, J lost 4 bases, and 3 bases stayed unmatched. The CDR3, as DNA: TGTGCCTGGAGTGTGGGCGGGGGGGCAGAGACCCAGTACTTC. It yields the protein CAWSVGGGAETQYF. Drawing the rest from reference TRBV30 and TRBJ2-5, the complete variable domain is SQTIHQWPATLVQPVGSPLSLECTVEGTSNPNLYWYRQAAGRGLQLLFYSVGIGQISSEVPQNLSASRPQDRQFILSSKKLLLSDSGFYLCAWSVGGGAETQYFGPGTRLLVL.

The CDR3 region is CASSFQADYNEQFF. The CDR3 DNA is TGTGCCAGCAGCTTTCAGGCAGACTACAATGAGCAGTTCTTC. The V call is TRBV7-3, the J call TRBJ2-1; D ambiguous. The CDR3 consists of 14 residues. The V end was cut by 3 bases, the J end by 3 bases, with 9 bases between. Germline V gene sequence: CDR1 SGHTA, CDR2 FQGTGA.

This chain links TRBV28 with TRBJ1-3, with D possibly TRBD1 on 6 matching bases. V was cut by 3 bases and J by 0 bases, with 18 bases left in between. In germline, CDR1 is MDHEN, CDR2 SYDVKM. This CDR3 region has 18 residues. The CDR3 here is CASSFSAGAPSSGNTIYF. In DNA form, the CDR3 reads TGTGCCAGCAGTTTTTCGGCAGGGGCCCCGAGCTCTGGAAACACCATATATTTT.

The genes are TRBV5-1 and TRBJ2-7, with TRBD1 identical over 8 bases. The CDR3 is 14 residues long. CDR1 and CDR2 (germline): SGHRS, YFSETQ. Germline trimming cut 4 bases from V and 2 bases from J; bases unmatched to any gene: 5. The CDR3: CASSPDRETYEQYF. The CDR3, as DNA: TGCGCCAGCAGCCCGGACAGGGAAACCTACGAGCAGTACTTC.

The V call is TRBV5-1, the J call TRBJ2-3; 10 bases are shared with TRBD2. Germline V gene sequence: CDR1 SGHRS, CDR2 YFSETQ. The CDR3 is 16 amino acids. V was pared by 1 base and J by 0 bases, with 2 bases of the junction left unmatched. In DNA form, the CDR3 reads TGCGCCAGCAGCTTGACTAGCGGGACTAGCACAGATACGCAGTATTTT. Translating it yields CASSLTSGTSTDTQYF.

This clone was detected only a few times. The genes are TRBV29-1 and TRBJ2-1; 12 bases line up with TRBD1. CDR3 size: 14 residues. Germline V gene lookup returns CDR1 SQVTM and CDR2 ANQGSEA. Trimming removed 2 bases from V and 9 bases from J; junction bases left unmatched: 5. Written as DNA, the CDR3 is TGCAGCGTTGAAAAGGGACAGGGGGCGGCTGAGCAGTTCTTC. It specifies CSVEKGQGAAEQFF.

This chain connects TRBV7-2 to TRBJ2-5; 10 nucleotides match TRBD2. V trimming: 2 bases; J trimming: 1 base; junction bases outside the gene matches: 4. Germline values: CDR1 SGHTA, CDR2 FQGNSA. The CDR3 covers 16 residues. DNA of the CDR3: TGTGCCAGCAGCTTAAGGGCTAGCGGGAGCCAAGAGACCCAGTACTTC. As protein: CASSLRASGSQETQYF.

J is TRBJ2-3 and V is TRBV6-5; D ambiguous. Trimming took off 0 bases at V and 5 bases at J, with 9 bases between the two ends. The CDR3 runs to 14 residues. CDR1 and CDR2 from the germline V gene are MNHEY and SVGAGI. DNA for the CDR3: TGTGCCAGCAGTTACTCGCCCAGAGGAGATACGCAGTATTTT. Protein: CASSYSPRGDTQYF.

This chain connects TRBV28 to TRBJ2-3, with 7 bases lining up with TRBD2. This CDR3 spans 15 amino acids. The V gene end was trimmed by 7 bases and the J gene end by 5 bases; junction bases not matched to a gene: 12. Per germline, CDR1 MDHEN and CDR2 SYDVKM. CDR3 protein: CASTVFERGKDTQYF. The CDR3 DNA is TGTGCCAGCACAGTTTTTGAGCGGGGTAAAGATACGCAGTATTTT.

V usage is TRBV2 and J usage is TRBJ1-1, with D perhaps TRBD1 (5 bases). This CDR3 has 11 amino acids. Germline assignment: CDR1 SNHLY and CDR2 FYNNEI. Trimming took off 5 bases at V and 10 bases at J, with 11 bases between the two ends. The CDR3 bases are TGTGCCAGCAGTTACGGAGGGGTAGCTTTCTTT. Encoded protein: CASSYGGVAFF.

This clone was seen more than once but under ten times. This chain joins TRBV6-5 and TRBJ2-1; D remains ambiguous. Trimming left V 5 bases short and J 6 bases short, with 5 bases between. Germline V gene sequence: CDR1 MNHEY, CDR2 SVGAGI. This CDR3 is built from 11 residues. The CDR3 reads CASSLLNEQFF. In nucleotides, the CDR3 is TGTGCCAGCAGTCTACTCAATGAGCAGTTCTTC.

This clone was counted a few times. The chain couples TRBV7-2 to TRBJ2-3; D possibly corresponds to TRBD2 (6 bases). This CDR3 contains 15 residues. Trimming took 5 bases from V and 1 from J, leaving 13 bases between them. Germline CDR1 SGHTA, CDR2 FQGNSA. CDR3 DNA: TGTGCCAGCAGCGCCCGGAGGGACCGCACAGATACGCAGTATTTT. This translates into CASSARRDRTDTQYF.

There are a few counts of this clone. The rearrangement uses TRBV6-5 and TRBJ2-7; 7 bases agree with TRBD2. With V trimmed by 5 bases and J by 2 bases, 6 bases remained unmatched. Looked up from germline, CDR1 is MNHEY and CDR2 is SVGAGI. The CDR3 has 14 amino acids. In DNA, the CDR3 is TGTGCCAGCAGTAGCGGGACCCGACCCTACGAGCAGTACTTC. This gives the protein CASSSGTRPYEQYF.

This clone was found a few times. The rearrangement joins TRBV18 to TRBJ2-1; 10 nucleotides align to TRBD1. The J segment lost 6 bases and the V segment lost 3 bases, leaving 5 bases of the junction unmatched. The CDR3 runs 15 residues. Germline values: CDR1 KGHSH, CDR2 LQKENI. CDR3 sequence reads: CASSPGDRGGNEQFF. DNA for the CDR3: TGTGCCAGCTCACCGGGGGACAGGGGTGGCAATGAGCAGTTCTTC. The full variable domain, in which reference TRBV18 and TRBJ2-1 provide the parts outside the CDR3, is NAGVMQNPRHLVRRRGQEARLRCSPMKGHSHVYWYRQLPEEGLKFMVYLQKENIIDESGMPKERFSAEFPKEGPSILRIQQVVRGDSAAYFCASSPGDRGGNEQFFGPGTRLTVL.

The V gene is TRBV7-2, the J gene TRBJ1-4, with D tentatively TRBD1 (6 bases). Trimming took 5 bases from V and 2 from J, leaving 12 bases between them. The CDR3 consists of 15 residues. The germline V gene encodes CDR1 SGHTA and CDR2 FQGNSA. The CDR3 DNA reads TGTGCCAGCAGCACTAGGACAGACACTAATGAAAAACTGTTTTTT. The encoded protein is CASSTRTDTNEKLFF.

This clone has just a few counts. This chain connects TRBV6-5 to TRBJ2-7, with a tentative D call TRBD1 (6 bases). The CDR3 loop spans 15 amino acids. Germline CDR1 and CDR2: MNHEY and SVGAGI. V lost 0 bases and J 3 bases, leaving 12 bases between the germline ends. CDR3 loop: CASSYSSGQDYEQYF. CDR3 in DNA: TGTGCCAGCAGTTACTCTTCGGGACAAGACTACGAGCAGTACTTC.

This clone showed up just a few times. The chain employs TRBV30 and TRBJ2-7; 10 nucleotides agree with TRBD1. The CDR3 has 14 amino acids. The V and J ends lost 5 bases and 6 bases, in that order; junction bases with no gene match: 10. Per the germline V gene, CDR1 is GTSNPN and CDR2 is SVGIG (reference sequence). Here the CDR3 reads CAWGRQGAWGEQYF. The CDR3 coding sequence is TGTGCCTGGGGTCGACAGGGGGCGTGGGGCGAGCAGTACTTC. Based on the CDR3 plus reference TRBV30 and TRBJ2-7, the full variable domain is SQTIHQWPATLVQPVGSPLSLECTVEGTSNPNLYWYRQAAGRGLQLLFYSVGIGQISSEVPQNLSASRPQDRQFILSSKKLLLSDSGFYLCAWGRQGAWGEQYFGPGTRLTVT.

This clone has more than one count but fewer than ten. V gene TRBV7-3 combines with J gene TRBJ2-1; TRBD2 matches 8 bases. Germline lookup yields CDR1 SGHTA and CDR2 FQGTGA. The CDR3 length is 15 residues. V lost 0 bases and J lost 6; bases outside the gene matches: 4. In DNA form, the CDR3 reads TGTGCCAGCAGCTTAACCCAAACTAGCGGCAATGAGCAGTTCTTC. Translation: CASSLTQTSGNEQFF.

The chain has TRBV4-2 and TRBJ1-2; 9 bases are a match to TRBD1. The CDR3 sequence is 15 residues long. Germline CDR1 reads LGHNA; CDR2 reads YNFKEQ. The J segment lost 7 bases and the V segment lost 4 bases, leaving 10 bases of the junction unmatched. The CDR3 region is CASSREGQGRTGYTF. The CDR3 coding sequence is TGTGCCAGCAGCCGAGAGGGACAGGGAAGAACTGGCTACACCTTC.

The genes are TRBV4-1 and TRBJ2-3; 12 bases are a match to TRBD2. V lost 4 bases and J lost 5; bases outside the gene matches: 10. This CDR3 comprises 17 residues. Looked up from germline, CDR1 is MGHRA and CDR2 is YSYEKL. The CDR3 coding sequence is TGCGCCAGCAGCCCGATGTCGACTAGCGGGAGTAAAGATACGCAGTATTTT. This encodes CASSPMSTSGSKDTQYF.

In this sample, this clone turned up a few times. The gene calls are TRBV7-3 and TRBJ2-1; a weak D match, TRBD1 (6 bases). The germline V and J ends were trimmed by 5 bases and 6 bases, with 11 bases remaining between them. Germline V CDR1 and CDR2: SGHTA, FQGTGA. The CDR3 is made up of 13 amino acids. The CDR3 nucleotides read TGTGCCAGCAGCACACAAGGGGGCAATGAGCAGTTCTTC. Its translation is CASSTQGGNEQFF.

This chain joins TRBV21-1 and TRBJ2-7; the D segment call TRBD2 is taken from the table without a DNA check. TRBV21-1 is termed a pseudogene. CDR3 length equals 16 residues. The CDR3 region has the DNA TGTGCCAGCAGCATCGGGACTAGCGGGATCCGAAACGAGCAGTACTTC. Translation: CASSIGTSGIRNEQYF.

This chain joins TRBV5-1 and TRBJ2-3; TRBD2 matches at 9 bases. CDR3 length equals 15 residues. Looked up from germline, CDR1 is SGHRS and CDR2 is YFSETQ. Trimming at V came to 0 bases and at J to 4 bases, leaving 3 bases not matched to a gene. The DNA of the CDR3 is TGCGCCAGCAGCTTGGGGGTAGCGGGAGCAGATACGCAGTATTTT. Amino acid sequence: CASSLGVAGADTQYF.

A few counts support this clone. CDR3 DNA sequence: TGCGCCAGCAGCCGACAGGTGCGCGGCATTCAGTACTTC. As protein: CASSRQVRGIQYF. The chain carries TRBV4-3 and TRBJ2-4; D is possibly TRBD1 (6 bases). Looked up from germline, CDR1 is LGHNA and CDR2 is YSLEER. The CDR3 totals 13 residues. Trimming removed 4 bases from V and 9 bases from J, with 13 bases in between.

A word on this clone: The same CDR3 is also encoded by other DNA sequences in this sample. The chain couples TRBV5-1 to TRBJ2-3; 10 positions match TRBD2. Germline trimming cut 0 bases from V and 2 bases from J; bases unmatched to any gene: 3. Germline V lookup: CDR1 SGHRS, CDR2 YFSETQ. This CDR3 has 16 amino acids. CDR3 sequence reads: CASSLGLAGVTDTQYF. The CDR3, as DNA: TGCGCCAGCAGCTTGGGCCTAGCGGGAGTCACAGATACGCAGTATTTT.

The sample holds a few counts of this clone. The genes are TRBV5-1 and TRBJ2-7; tentative D call: TRBD2 (6 bases). Per the germline V gene, CDR1 is SGHRS and CDR2 is YFSETQ. V dropped 0 bases and J dropped 6 bases, with 7 bases sitting between them. The CDR3 has 12 amino acids. The CDR3 nucleotides are TGCGCCAGCAGCTTGGAGCGGGCCGAGCAGTACTTC. Amino acid sequence: CASSLERAEQYF.

The CDR3, as DNA: TGTGCCTGCGCCAACGGCAGGGGCAGTTACACTGAAGCTTTCTTT. As protein: CACANGRGSYTEAFF. This rearrangement joins TRBV30 to TRBJ1-1, with a possible D match to TRBD1 (6 bases). V was trimmed by 6 bases and J by 3 bases, leaving 20 bases between them. Per germline, CDR1 GTSNPN and CDR2 SVGIG (reference sequence). The CDR3 consists of 15 residues.